A single T cell receptor beta chain is shown here with its context. Its antigen has not been determined. Qualities for individual bases were not recorded, and no much larger clone is one base off. The CDR3 contains 15 residues, cysteine and phenylalanine counted. Only CDR3 DNA is held: 45 bases, read in frame from base 1. The germline V and J ends show losses of 5 bases and 3 bases respectively, and no gene match explains 10 bases of the junction. The germline V gene (reference sequence) provides CDR1 MNHEY and CDR2 SMNVEV. The method was the immunoSEQ multiplex PCR assay. To provide template for TCR sequencing, every sample had RNA extracted and reverse transcribed into cDNA. SuperScript III was used to make first-strand cDNA, primed with a 2:1 mix of oligo-dT and random hexamers. A synthetic immune receptor repertoire was used to assess amplification bias, and residual bias was removed computationally. The authors' analysis ran thus. After raw reads were preprocessed to remove errors, the CDR3 was defined following IMGT conventions as running from the conserved cysteine to phenylalanine. To get clonality, Shannon entropy was normalized by log2 of the number of productive unique TCRs and the result was subtracted from 1. Whether scalp clones were CD4 or CD8 was inferred by matching scalp TCRbeta sequences against CD4 and CD8 repertoires sorted from blood. This is the immuneACCESS table as TCRdb keeps it, with only in-frame sequences that have V and J called. A part of the clones is gone; compared with another copy, unresolved V genes explain less than half, and the rest is unexplained. D and trimming come from the DNA, and the V and J calls and clone size come from that table. The sample data list about 120,000 clones, and roughly 50% of these were observed just once. The top ten hold roughly an eighth of the sample.

The data are from a study of CD8+ T cells in alopecia areata (dated by TCRdb to 2017 to 2018). Looking at the study overall: The treated patients, all with moderate-to-severe alopecia areata, were enrolled in an open-label pilot trial of oral tofacitinib given at 5 to 10 mg twice daily. Patients stayed on tofacitinib for 6 to 18 months and then had 6 months of follow-up off drug so that delayed response and recurrence could be assessed. In treated patients, disease severity was measured using the SALT score, which gives the percentage of scalp surface area affected. In both human patients and the C3H/HeJ mouse model, the study applied high-throughput TCRbeta sequencing to look at T cell clonal expansion in alopecia areata. Human TCRbeta sequencing covered scalp tissue and sorted CD4+ and CD8+ peripheral blood T cells from patchy and totalis/universalis alopecia areata patients and healthy controls. Biopsies were taken from tofacitinib-treated patients at baseline and again at 4 and 24 weeks into treatment, and several of those patients also had a later scalp biopsy. Clonality in the scalp was compared among normal scalp (n=4), patchy alopecia areata scalp (n=8), and alopecia totalis/universalis scalp (n=8). RNA was extracted with the PAXgene miRNA kit for fixed scalp, the miRNeasy kit for PBMCs, and the RNeasy kit for mouse skin. TCRbeta CDR3 regions were amplified by immunoSEQ multiplex PCR using 35 Vbeta forward and 13 Jbeta reverse primers. Overall study outcomes, separate from this receptor: TCR sequences shared between patients were less clear than in mice, possibly partly because of HLA diversity in the patient population. During tofacitinib treatment, many expanded lesional clones remained in scalp and blood, and this persistence may partly explain relapse after treatment is stopped. Because the treated cohort was small and included a single nonresponder, larger studies are needed to assess links between baseline CD8+ expansion and response. Higher clonality and more expanded CD8+ clones were observed in lesional scalp than in normal scalp, particularly in alopecia totalis/universalis, a finding suggestive of antigenic drive. Unlike mouse skin, where gammadelta T cells dominate, normal human skin contains resident alphabeta T cells that get sequenced too, which complicates analysis of the scalp TCR repertoire. With tofacitinib, both scalp clonality and the number of expanded CD8+ clones among the top 100 scalp clones went down significantly.

Read against the paper, the sample's time point label means: 20 to 30 weeks on oral tofacitinib. The treatment or condition label corresponds to: oral pan-JAK inhibitor, 5-10 mg twice daily. Peripheral blood and lesional scalp punch biopsies were obtained from patients with alopecia areata. PBMCs were isolated by density centrifugation and stained for CD3, CD4 and CD8, and CD4+ and CD8+ T cells were sorted on a FACSAria. This chain is built from TRBV27 and TRBJ2-7; TRBD1 lines up with 7 middle nucleotides. The specimen was CD8+ T cells sorted from blood, collected at week 24, from a patient treated with tofacitinib. This receptor was identified in a human donor with alopecia areata. This receptor has the CDR3 CASSPRQGQDYEQYF. The DNA sequence reads TGTGCCAGCAGTCCCCGACAGGGTCAGGACTACGAGCAGTACTTC.